The present T cell receptor (beta chain) was sequenced within a study of T cells after yellow fever vaccination. Whole-study findings and limits: From the bulk population, abundant clonotypes could contaminate and appear within FACS-sorted repertoires. Primary-vaccination clones mostly resurfaced post-booster (96% CD4, more than 80% CD8). Of the clonotypes, a small share occurred in both CD4 and CD8 compartments.

This clonotype has at least ten counts. What it binds is not known. Trimming at V came to 6 bases and at J to 0 bases, leaving 3 bases not matched to a gene. The CDR3 is 14 amino acids. The germline V gene has CDR1 MNHNS and CDR2 SASEGT. TCRdb reanalysed the 5' RACE reads using MiXCR and keeps one entry per CDR3 protein. The sample yields 110,000 or so distinct CDR3 sequences, 7.2% seen once. The clonotype was recovered from a man in his late teens or twenties who received the YFV17D yellow fever vaccine. The sample was CD4+ T cells sorted from PBMCs, taken around 45 days after the first yellow fever vaccination. The J gene is TRBJ2-3, the V gene TRBV6-1; the match to TRBD1 covers 7 bases. Written as DNA, the CDR3 is TGTGCCAGCAGACAGGGGTGGAGCACAGATACGCAGTATTTT. It yields the protein CASRQGWSTDTQYF.